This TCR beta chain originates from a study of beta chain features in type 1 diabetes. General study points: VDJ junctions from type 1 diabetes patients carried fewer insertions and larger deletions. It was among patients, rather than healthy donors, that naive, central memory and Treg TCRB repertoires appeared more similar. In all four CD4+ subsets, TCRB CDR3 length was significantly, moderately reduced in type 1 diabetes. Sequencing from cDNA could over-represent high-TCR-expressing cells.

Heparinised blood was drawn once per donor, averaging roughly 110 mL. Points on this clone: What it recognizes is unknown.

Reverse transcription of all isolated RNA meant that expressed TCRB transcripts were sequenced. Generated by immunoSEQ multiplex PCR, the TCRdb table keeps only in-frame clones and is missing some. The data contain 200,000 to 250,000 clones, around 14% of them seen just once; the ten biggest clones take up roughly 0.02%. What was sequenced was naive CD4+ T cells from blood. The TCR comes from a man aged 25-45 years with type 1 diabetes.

This CDR3 is CASSIGPSQTQYF. The CDR3 DNA follows: TGTGCCAGTAGTATCGGTCCCTCTCAGACCCAGTACTTC. The chain has TRBV19 and TRBJ2-5; D uncertain. With 3 bases removed from V and 6 bases from J, the gap between germline ends came to 11 bases. Germline V gives CDR1 LNHDA, CDR2 SQIVND (reference sequence). The CDR3 totals 13 residues.